These T cell receptor beta chains were read from a single sample in a study of blood T cell repertoires in COVID-19. Generated by immunoSEQ multiplex PCR, the TCRdb table keeps only in-frame clones and is missing some. The sample lists about 250,000 clones, approximately 90% occurring once. Sequenced input: PBMCs or T cells enriched from blood (not recorded which). These receptors all stem from a woman between 45 and 60 years old who had recovered from COVID-19. The CDR3 runs from the conserved cysteine through the conserved F or W. The D gene is left open where the match is weak. A clone size is listed for some rows: how often the clone was seen (once, few, many), or a class if it is expanded.

>NA|TRBJ2-5|NA|TRBV6-5
TGTGCCAGCAGCCCACGACAGCAAGAGACCCAGTACTTC
CASSPRQQETQYF
>NA|TRBJ2-1|NA|TRBV27
TGTGCCAGCAGTTTCAATAGCGGAGGTGAGCAGTTCTTC
CASSFNSGGEQFF
>NA|TRBJ2-1|NA|TRBV6-2/TRBV6-3
TGTGCCAGCAGTTACAACAGGGACCATGAGCAGTTCTTC
CASSYNRDHEQFF
>NA|TRBJ1-1|TRBD1|TRBV19
TGTGCCAGTAGTAGGGACAGCCTAACGGACACTGAAGCTTTCTTT
CASSRDSLTDTEAFF
>once|TRBJ2-2|TRBD2|TRBV6-2/TRBV6-3
TGTGCCAGCAGTTCGGGACTAGCATCCGGGGAGCTGTTTTTT
CASSSGLASGELFF
>many|TRBJ1-1|NA|TRBV6-1
TGTGCCAGCAGTGATGGCGGCACCTTGAACACTGAAGCTTTCTTT
CASSDGGTLNTEAFF
>NA|TRBJ1-1|TRBD1|TRBV5-1
TGCGCCAGCAGCTTGGCCGACGTAGGGGGCCGGAACACTGAAGCTTTCTTT
CASSLADVGGRNTEAFF
>once|TRBJ1-1|TRBD1|TRBV28
TGTGCCAGCAGTTTAGCGGGGACAGCTGAAGCTTTCTTT
CASSLAGTAEAFF
>NA|TRBJ2-5|TRBD1|TRBV7-7
TGTGCTAGCAGCAGGCGGACAGGGGGCGCAGGGGAGACCCAGTACTTC
CASSRRTGGAGETQYF
>NA|TRBJ1-2|NA|TRBV3-1/TRBV3-2
TGTGCCAGCAGTCATCGGGGGAACTATGGCTACACCTTC
CASSHRGNYGYTF
>NA|TRBJ2-1|NA|TRBV9
TGTGCCAGCAGCCGAACAGGGCGATCTGGCAATGAGCAGTTCTTC
CASSRTGRSGNEQFF
>once|TRBJ1-5|TRBD1|TRBV7-9
TGTGCCAGCAGTCTGACAGGGGCAGCTCAGCCCCAGCATTTT
CASSLTGAAQPQHF
>NA|TRBJ1-5|TRBD1|TRBV28
TGTGCCACATGGGGTTTGGACAGGCAAAATCAGCCCCAGCATTTT
CATWGLDRQNQPQHF
>NA|TRBJ2-1|NA|TRBV11-3
TGTGCCAGCAGCTTACTAGCGAGCTCCTACAATGAGCAGTTCTTC
CASSLLASSYNEQFF
>NA|TRBJ1-3|TRBD1|TRBV5-1
TGCGCCAGCAGCTTCGGACAGGCAAACTCTGGAAACACCATATATTTT
CASSFGQANSGNTIYF
>once|TRBJ1-2|NA|TRBV29-1
TGCAGCGCCGCAGGGCAGTACTTAGGCTATGGCTACACCTTC
CSAAGQYLGYGYTF
>NA|TRBJ2-3|TRBD2|TRBV24-1
TGTGCCACCAGTGAGGTAGGGGACTACGCGGATACGCAGTATTTT
CATSEVGDYADTQYF
>once|TRBJ2-7|TRBD1|TRBV10-3
TGTGCCATCAGCTATGCGACAGGGGAAGGCTACGAGCAGTACTTC
CAISYATGEGYEQYF
>once|TRBJ1-4|NA|TRBV11-1
TGTGCCAGCAGCTTAGGAACGGATGAAAAACTGTTTTTT
CASSLGTDEKLFF